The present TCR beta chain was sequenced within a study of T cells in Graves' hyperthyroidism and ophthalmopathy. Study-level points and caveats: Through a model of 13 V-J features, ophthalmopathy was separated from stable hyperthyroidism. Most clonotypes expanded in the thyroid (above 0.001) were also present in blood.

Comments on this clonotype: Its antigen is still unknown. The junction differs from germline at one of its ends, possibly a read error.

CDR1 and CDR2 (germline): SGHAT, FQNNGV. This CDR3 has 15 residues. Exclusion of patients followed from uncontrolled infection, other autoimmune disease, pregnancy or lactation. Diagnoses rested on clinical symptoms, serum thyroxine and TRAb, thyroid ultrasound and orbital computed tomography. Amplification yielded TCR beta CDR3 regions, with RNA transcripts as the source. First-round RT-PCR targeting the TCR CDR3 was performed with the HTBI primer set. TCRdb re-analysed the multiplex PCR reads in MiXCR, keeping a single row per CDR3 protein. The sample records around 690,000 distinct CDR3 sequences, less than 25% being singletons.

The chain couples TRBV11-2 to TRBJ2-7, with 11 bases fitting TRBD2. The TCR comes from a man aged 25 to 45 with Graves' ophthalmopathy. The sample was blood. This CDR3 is CASSILAGEADEPFF. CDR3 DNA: TGTGCCAGCAGCATACTAGCGGGAGAGGCGGACGAGCCGTTCTTC.